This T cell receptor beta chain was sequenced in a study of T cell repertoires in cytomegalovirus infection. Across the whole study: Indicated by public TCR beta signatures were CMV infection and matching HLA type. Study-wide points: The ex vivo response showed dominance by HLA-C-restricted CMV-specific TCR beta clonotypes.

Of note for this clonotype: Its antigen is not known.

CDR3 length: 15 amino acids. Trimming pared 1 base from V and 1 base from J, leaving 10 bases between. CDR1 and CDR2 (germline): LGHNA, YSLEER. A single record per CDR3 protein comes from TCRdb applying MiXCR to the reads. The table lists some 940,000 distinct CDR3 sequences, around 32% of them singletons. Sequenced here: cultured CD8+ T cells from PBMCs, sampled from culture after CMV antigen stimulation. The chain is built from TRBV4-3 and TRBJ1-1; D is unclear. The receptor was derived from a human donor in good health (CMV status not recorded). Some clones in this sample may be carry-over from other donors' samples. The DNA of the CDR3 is TGCGCCAGCAGCCAAGTAGGAGAACGGAACACTGAAGCTTTCTTT. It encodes CASSQVGERNTEAFF.